One T cell receptor beta chain is described in this entry. This specimen belongs to a study of cytomegalovirus exposure and HLA in healthy donors. PCR was performed using 60 Vbeta and 13 Jbeta primers. TCRdb keeps only in-frame clones here, not all; method: immunoSEQ multiplex PCR. The repertoire holds about 110,000 clones, with more than 70% as singletons. The source is a middle-aged man in good health and CMV-seronegative. Material for sequencing was PBMCs.

CDR3: CASSPVRGGETQYF. CDR3 nucleotides: TGTGCCAGCAGCCCTGTCCGGGGTGGAGAGACCCAGTACTTC. V usage is TRBV5-8 and J usage is TRBJ2-5; D is perhaps TRBD2 (5 bases). This CDR3 spans 14 amino acids. The V end was cut by 4 bases, the J end by 4 bases, with 14 bases between. Per germline, CDR1 SGHTS and CDR2 YDEGEE.